This T cell receptor (beta chain) was sequenced in a study of CD8 T cells in Susac syndrome (dated by TCRdb to the late 2010s). Notes on the research overall: Of the Susac syndrome patients who were sequenced, over five had clinically active disease and eight or nine were in clinical remission. Clonality of the CD8+ T cell repertoire was compared between around 13 healthy donors, about 14 Susac syndrome patients and 15 or so multiple sclerosis patients. The study used repertoire sequencing to test whether antigen drove CD8+ T cell activation and differentiation in Susac syndrome. At blood withdrawal, Susac syndrome patients were either therapy-naive, taking corticosteroids (in some cases with IVIg as well), or taking IVIg alone. Results and caveats for the whole study, not just this receptor: CD8+ repertoires in Susac syndrome showed clonal expansion, which was highest in CD8+ TEMRA cells and was greater in clinically active patients than in remitting patients. The TCR sequencing and HLA analysis was acknowledged to have included a relatively small number of individuals. In the total CD8+ and CD8+ TEMRA repertoires, around 15 and five Susac-specific public clones, respectively, were identified.

Peripheral blood CD8+ and CD4+ T cells from healthy donors, Susac syndrome patients and multiple sclerosis patients were profiled by high-throughput TCR beta sequencing. Susac syndrome patients met recently defined diagnostic criteria for definite or probable disease. Bulk CD8+ and CD4+ T cells were purified magnetically by negative isolation, whereas CD8+ TEMRA cells were enriched by FACS. Blood was drawn into EDTA tubes, processed within 24 hours, and PBMCs were isolated by density gradient centrifugation. PBMCs intended for TCR sequencing were cryopreserved in liquid nitrogen and were subsequently thawed in a 37 degrees C water bath. A purity of at least 90% was achieved for sorted or isolated CD4+, CD8+ and CD8+ TEMRA cells. CDR1 and CDR2 were assigned from the germline V gene (reference sequence) as GTSNPN and SVGIG. V and J lose 0 bases and 4 bases, and a span of 15 bases separates them. CDR3 length: 15 amino acids, cysteine to phenylalanine. Kept here is only the CDR3 DNA, which spans 45 bases and is read in frame from base 1.

As concerns this clonotype: The antigen this receptor binds is unknown. Base qualities are not recorded, but no much larger clone differs from it by a single base.

RNA was extracted with the RNeasy kit and roughly 0.45 to 1 ug was reverse transcribed using random hexamers. The immunoSEQ multiplex PCR assay, covering 54 Vbeta and 13 Jbeta segments, was used to amplify TCR beta CDR3 regions. PCR amplification bias was corrected by using a synthetic template baseline for primer optimization and computational correction. As for how the authors treated the data: Reads were annotated to V, D and J genes according to IMGT and were analyzed with immunoSEQ Analyzer, with only productive sequences retained. Clonality was calculated as one minus the Shannon entropy normalized by log2 of the number of productive unique sequences. Public and private clones were assessed among the 100 most prevalent clones of each patient and control. Clones were defined as Susac-specific when absent from the healthy and MS cohorts, from approximately 1,100 published viral clones and from other ImmuneACCESS disease sequences. The public reads were run again by TCRdb, first through fastp at Q25 and then through MiXCR, and only productive beta chains were kept. Rows are combined by CDR3 protein, so each entry shows the most common genes and DNA. The V and J calls come from TCRdb's annotation, not from the publication. This sample has 100,000 to 150,000 distinct CDR3 sequences in its table, and 85% to 95% of those were observed once. The top ten constitute about 0.27% of the sample.

Sequenced material: CD8+ T cells from PBMCs. This receptor was taken from a human donor with Susac syndrome. The chain is encoded by TRBV30 joined to TRBJ1-1; perhaps TRBD1 is the D gene, with 5 bases matching. The CDR3 region has the sequence CAWSVTGDLATEAFF. The nucleotide sequence is TGTGCCTGGAGTGTAACGGGGGACCTCGCCACTGAAGCTTTCTTT. The CDR3 plus the reference TRBV30 and TRBJ1-1 genes for the other parts give the full variable domain: SQTIHQWPATLVQPVGSPLSLECTVEGTSNPNLYWYRQAAGRGLQLLFYSVGIGQISSEVPQNLSASRPQDRQFILSSKKLLLSDSGFYLCAWSVTGDLATEAFFGQGTRLTVV.